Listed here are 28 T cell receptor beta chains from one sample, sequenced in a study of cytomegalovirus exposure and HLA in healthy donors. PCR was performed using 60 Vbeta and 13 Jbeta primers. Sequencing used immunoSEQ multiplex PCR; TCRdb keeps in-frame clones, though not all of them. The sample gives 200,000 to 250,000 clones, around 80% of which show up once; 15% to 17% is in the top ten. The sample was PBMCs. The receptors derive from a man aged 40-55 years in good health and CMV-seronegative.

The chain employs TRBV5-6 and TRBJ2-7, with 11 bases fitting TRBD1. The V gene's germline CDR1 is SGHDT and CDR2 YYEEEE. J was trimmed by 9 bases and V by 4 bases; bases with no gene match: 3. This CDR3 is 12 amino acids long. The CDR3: CASSPGTGGQYF. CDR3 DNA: TGTGCCAGCAGCCCGGGGACAGGGGGGCAGTACTTC.

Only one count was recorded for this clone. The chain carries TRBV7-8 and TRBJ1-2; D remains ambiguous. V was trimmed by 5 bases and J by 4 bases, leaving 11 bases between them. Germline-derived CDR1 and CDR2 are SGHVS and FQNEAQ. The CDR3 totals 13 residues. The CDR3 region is CASSPGGAYGYTF. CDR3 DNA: TGTGCCAGCAGCCCGGGAGGCGCCTATGGCTACACCTTC.

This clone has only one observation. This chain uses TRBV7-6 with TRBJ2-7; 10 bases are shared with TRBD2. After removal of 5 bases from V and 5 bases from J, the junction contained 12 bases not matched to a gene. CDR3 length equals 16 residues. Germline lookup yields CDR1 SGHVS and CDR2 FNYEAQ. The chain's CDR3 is CASSPTSSGSPHEQYF. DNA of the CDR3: TGTGCCAGCAGCCCTACCTCTAGCGGGAGCCCCCACGAGCAGTACTTC.

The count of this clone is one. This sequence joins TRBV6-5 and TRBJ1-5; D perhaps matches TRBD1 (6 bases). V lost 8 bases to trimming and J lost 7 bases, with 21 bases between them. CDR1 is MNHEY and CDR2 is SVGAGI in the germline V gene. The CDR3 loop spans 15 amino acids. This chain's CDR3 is CASARSTGIAQPQHF. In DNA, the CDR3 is TGTGCCAGCGCCCGAAGTACAGGGATCGCCCAGCCCCAGCATTTT.

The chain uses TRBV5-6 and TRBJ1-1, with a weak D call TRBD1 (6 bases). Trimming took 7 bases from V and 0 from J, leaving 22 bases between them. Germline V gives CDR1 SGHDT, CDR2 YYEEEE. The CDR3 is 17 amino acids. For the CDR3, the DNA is TGTGCCAGCGACTCGAAGAGGACAGCCCAATTGAACACTGAAGCTTTCTTT. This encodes CASDSKRTAQLNTEAFF.

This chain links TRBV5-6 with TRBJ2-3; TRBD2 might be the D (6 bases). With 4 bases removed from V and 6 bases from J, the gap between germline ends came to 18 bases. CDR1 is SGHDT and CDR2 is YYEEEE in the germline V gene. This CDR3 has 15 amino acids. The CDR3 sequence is CASSTGLRWGDTQYF. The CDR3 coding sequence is TGTGCCAGCAGCACCGGACTACGCTGGGGTGATACGCAGTATTTT. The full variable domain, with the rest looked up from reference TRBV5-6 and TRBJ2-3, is DAGVTQSPTHLIKTRGQQVTLRCSPKSGHDTVSWYQQALGQGPQFIFQYYEEEERQRGNFPDRFSGHQFPNYSSELNVNALLLGDSALYLCASSTGLRWGDTQYFGPGTRLTVL.

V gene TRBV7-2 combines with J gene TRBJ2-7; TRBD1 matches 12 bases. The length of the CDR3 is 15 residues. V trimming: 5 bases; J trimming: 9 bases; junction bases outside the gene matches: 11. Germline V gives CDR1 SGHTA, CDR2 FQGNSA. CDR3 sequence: CASSQAGTGGIRQYF. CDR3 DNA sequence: TGTGCCAGCAGCCAAGCCGGGACAGGGGGCATTCGGCAGTACTTC.

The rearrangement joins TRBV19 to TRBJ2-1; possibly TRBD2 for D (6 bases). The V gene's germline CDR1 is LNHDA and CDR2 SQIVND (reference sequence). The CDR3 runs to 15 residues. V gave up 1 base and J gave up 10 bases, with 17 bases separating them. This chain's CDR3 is CASSIVWGGSGEQFF. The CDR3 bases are TGTGCCAGTAGTATAGTTTGGGGAGGTTCGGGGGAGCAGTTCTTC.

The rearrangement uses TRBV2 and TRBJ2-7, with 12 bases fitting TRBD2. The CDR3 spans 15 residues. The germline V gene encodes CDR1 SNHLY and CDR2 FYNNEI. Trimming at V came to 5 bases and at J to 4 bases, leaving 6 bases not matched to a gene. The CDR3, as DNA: TGTGCCAGCAGTCGACTAGCGGGAGCGCATTACGAGCAGTACTTC. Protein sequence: CASSRLAGAHYEQYF.

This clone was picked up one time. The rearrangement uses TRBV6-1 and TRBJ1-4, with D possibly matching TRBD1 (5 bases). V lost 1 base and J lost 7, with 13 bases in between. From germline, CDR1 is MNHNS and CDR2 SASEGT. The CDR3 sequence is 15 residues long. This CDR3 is CASSEDVGGGEKLFF. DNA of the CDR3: TGTGCCAGCAGTGAAGATGTGGGGGGTGGTGAAAAACTGTTTTTT.

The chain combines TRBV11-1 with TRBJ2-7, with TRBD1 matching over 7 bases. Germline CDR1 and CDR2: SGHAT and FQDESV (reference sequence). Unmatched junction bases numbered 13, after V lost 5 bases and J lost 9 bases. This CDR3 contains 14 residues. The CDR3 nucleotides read TGTGCCAGCAGCGTCGGACAGGCCGGCCTAGGGCAGTACTTC. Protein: CASSVGQAGLGQYF.

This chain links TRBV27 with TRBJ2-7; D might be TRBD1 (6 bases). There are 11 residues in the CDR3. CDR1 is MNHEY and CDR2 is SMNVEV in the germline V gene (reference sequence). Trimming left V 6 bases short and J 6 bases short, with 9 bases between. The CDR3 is CASRGAGEQYF. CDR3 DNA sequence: TGTGCCAGCAGGGGGGCGGGCGAGCAGTACTTC.

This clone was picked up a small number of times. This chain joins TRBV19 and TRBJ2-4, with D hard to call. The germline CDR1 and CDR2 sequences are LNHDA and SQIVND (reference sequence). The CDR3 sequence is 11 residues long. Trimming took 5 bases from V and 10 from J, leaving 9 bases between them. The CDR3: CASSSAIIQYF. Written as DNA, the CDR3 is TGTGCCAGTAGTTCCGCGATAATTCAGTACTTC. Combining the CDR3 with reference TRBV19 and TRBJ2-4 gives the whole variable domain DGGITQSPKYLFRKEGQNVTLSCEQNLNHDAMYWYRQDPGQGLRLIYYSQIVNDFQKGDIAEGYSVSREKKESFPLTVTSAQKNPTAFYLCASSSAIIQYFGAGTRLSVL.

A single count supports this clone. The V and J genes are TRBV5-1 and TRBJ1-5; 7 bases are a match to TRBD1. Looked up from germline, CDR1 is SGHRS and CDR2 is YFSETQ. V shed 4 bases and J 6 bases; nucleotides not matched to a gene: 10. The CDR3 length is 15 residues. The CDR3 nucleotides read TGCGCCAGCAGCCCGGGGAATCAGGGGGTTCAGCCCCAGCATTTT. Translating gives CASSPGNQGVQPQHF.

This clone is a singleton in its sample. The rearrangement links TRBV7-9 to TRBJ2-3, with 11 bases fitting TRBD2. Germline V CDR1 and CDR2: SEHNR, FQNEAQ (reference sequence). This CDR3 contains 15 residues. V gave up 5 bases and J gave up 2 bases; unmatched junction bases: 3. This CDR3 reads CASSVSGGATDTQYF. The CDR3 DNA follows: TGTGCCAGCAGCGTTAGCGGGGGGGCCACAGATACGCAGTATTTT.

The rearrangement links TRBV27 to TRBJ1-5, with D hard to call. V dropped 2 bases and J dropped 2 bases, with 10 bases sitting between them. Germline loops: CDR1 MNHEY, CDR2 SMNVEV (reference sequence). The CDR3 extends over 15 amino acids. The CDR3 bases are TGTGCCAGCAGTTTAAGCGGAGAACGCAATCAGCCCCAGCATTTT. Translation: CASSLSGERNQPQHF.

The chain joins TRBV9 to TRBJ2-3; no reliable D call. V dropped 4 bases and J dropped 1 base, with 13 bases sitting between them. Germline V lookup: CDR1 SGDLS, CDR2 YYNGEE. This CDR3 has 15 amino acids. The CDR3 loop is CASSLEFWGTDTQYF. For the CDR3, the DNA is TGTGCCAGCAGCTTGGAGTTTTGGGGCACAGATACGCAGTATTTT.

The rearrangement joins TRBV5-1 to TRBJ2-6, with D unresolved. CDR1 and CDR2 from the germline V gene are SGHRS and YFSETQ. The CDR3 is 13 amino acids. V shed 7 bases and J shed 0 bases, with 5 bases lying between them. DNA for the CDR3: TGCGCCAGCTCCCTCTCTGGGGCCAACGTCCTGACTTTC. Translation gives CASSLSGANVLTF.

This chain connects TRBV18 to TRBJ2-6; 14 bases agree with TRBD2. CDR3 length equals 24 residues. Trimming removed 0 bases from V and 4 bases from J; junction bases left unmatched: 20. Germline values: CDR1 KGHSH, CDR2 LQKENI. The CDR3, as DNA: TGTGCCAGCTCACCACCAATGAGGCGGGGGACTAGCGGGAGTTTTCTGAAAGGGGCCAACGTCCTGACTTTC. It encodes CASSPPMRRGTSGSFLKGANVLTF.

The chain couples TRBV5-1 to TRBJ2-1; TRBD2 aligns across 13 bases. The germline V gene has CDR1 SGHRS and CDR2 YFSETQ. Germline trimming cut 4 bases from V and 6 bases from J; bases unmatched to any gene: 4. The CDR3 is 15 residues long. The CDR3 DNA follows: TGCGCCAGCAGCCCTCGACTAGCGGGAGGCAATGAGCAGTTCTTC. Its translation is CASSPRLAGGNEQFF.

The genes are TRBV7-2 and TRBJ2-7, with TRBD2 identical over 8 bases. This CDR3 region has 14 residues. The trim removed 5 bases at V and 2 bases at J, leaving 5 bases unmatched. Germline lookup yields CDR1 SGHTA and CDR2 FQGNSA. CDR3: CASSPGGGTYEQYF. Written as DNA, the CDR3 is TGTGCCAGCAGCCCAGGCGGGGGGACCTACGAGCAGTACTTC.

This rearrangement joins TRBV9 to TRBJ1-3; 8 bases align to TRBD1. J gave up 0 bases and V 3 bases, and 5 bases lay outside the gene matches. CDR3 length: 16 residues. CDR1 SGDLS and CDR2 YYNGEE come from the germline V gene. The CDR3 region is CASSETGAYSGNTIYF. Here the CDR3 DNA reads TGTGCCAGCAGCGAGACAGGGGCCTACTCTGGAAACACCATATATTTT. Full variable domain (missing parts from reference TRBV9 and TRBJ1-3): DSGVTQTPKHLITATGQRVTLRCSPRSGDLSVYWYQQSLDQGLQFLIQYYNGEERAKGNILERFSAQQFPDLHSELNLSSLELGDSALYFCASSETGAYSGNTIYFGEGSWLTVV.

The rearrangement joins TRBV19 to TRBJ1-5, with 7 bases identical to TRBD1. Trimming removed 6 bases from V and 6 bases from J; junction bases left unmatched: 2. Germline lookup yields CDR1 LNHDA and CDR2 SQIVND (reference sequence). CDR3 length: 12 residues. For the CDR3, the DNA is TGTGCCAGTAGAGGGGGCGGTCAGCCCCAGCATTTT. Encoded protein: CASRGGGQPQHF.

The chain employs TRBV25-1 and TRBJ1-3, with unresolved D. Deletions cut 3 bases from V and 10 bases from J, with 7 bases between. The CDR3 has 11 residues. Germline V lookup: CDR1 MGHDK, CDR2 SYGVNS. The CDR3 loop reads CASSDVGTIYF. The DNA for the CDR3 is TGTGCCAGCAGTGATGTCGGGACCATATATTTT.

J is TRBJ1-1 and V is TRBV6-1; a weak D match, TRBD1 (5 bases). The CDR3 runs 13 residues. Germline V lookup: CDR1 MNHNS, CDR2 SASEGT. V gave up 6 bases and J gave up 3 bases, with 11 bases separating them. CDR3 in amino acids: CASRKAQDTEAFF. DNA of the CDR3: TGTGCCAGCAGGAAAGCACAGGACACTGAAGCTTTCTTT.

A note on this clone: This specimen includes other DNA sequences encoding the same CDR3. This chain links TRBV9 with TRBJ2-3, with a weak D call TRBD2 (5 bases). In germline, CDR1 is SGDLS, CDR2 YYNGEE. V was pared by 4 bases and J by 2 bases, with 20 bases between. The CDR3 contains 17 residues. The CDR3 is CASSPTAGGSPTDTQYF. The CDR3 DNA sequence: TGTGCCAGCAGCCCAACGGCTGGTGGGAGCCCCACAGATACGCAGTATTTT.

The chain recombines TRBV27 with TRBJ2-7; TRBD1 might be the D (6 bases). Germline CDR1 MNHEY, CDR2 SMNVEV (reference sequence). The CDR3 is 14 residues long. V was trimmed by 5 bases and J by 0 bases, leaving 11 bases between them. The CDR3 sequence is CASSVQGVSYEQYF. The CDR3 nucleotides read TGTGCCAGCAGTGTACAGGGTGTCTCCTACGAGCAGTACTTC.

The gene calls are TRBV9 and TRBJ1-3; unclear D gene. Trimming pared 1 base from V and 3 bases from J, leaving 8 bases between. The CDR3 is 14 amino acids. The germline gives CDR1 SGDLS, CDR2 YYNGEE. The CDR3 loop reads CASSVSGGGNTIYF. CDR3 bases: TGTGCCAGCAGCGTATCTGGAGGTGGAAACACCATATATTTT.